Listed here is a single TCR beta chain. What antigen it recognizes has not been identified. Per-base qualities were not stored, and no clone one base away is much larger. These data originate in a study of CD8 T cells in Susac syndrome (dated by TCRdb to about 2019). General notes on the study: The study used repertoire sequencing to test whether antigen drove CD8+ T cell activation and differentiation in Susac syndrome. The clonality of the CD8+ T cell repertoire was compared across some eleven healthy donors, roughly 14 Susac syndrome patients and fewer than 16 multiple sclerosis patients. What the work shows at the level of the full study, not this receptor alone: The study acknowledged that relatively few individuals were included in the TCR sequencing and HLA analysis.

The germline V gene specifies SGHTA as CDR1 and FQGNSA as CDR2. The junction carries 14 bases between V and J, which are trimmed by 4 bases and 5 bases respectively. CDR3 length: 15 amino acids, cysteine to phenylalanine. Only the CDR3 DNA is retained, 45 bases long and in frame from the first base. RNA was extracted with the RNeasy kit and roughly 0.5 to 1 ug was reverse transcribed using random hexamers. The immunoSEQ multiplex PCR assay, covering 54 Vbeta and 13 Jbeta segments, was used to amplify TCR beta CDR3 regions. PCR amplification bias was corrected using a synthetic template baseline for primer optimization and computational correction. Concerning the study's data processing: Reads were assigned to V, D and J genes according to IMGT and analyzed in immunoSEQ Analyzer, with only productive sequences retained. To calculate clonality, Shannon entropy was normalized by log2 of the number of productive unique sequences and then subtracted from one. For each patient and control, public and private clones were evaluated within the 100 most prevalent clones. Clones were defined as Susac-specific if absent from the healthy and MS cohorts, from 900 to 1,300 published viral clones and from other ImmuneACCESS disease sequences. Through fastp at Q25 and MiXCR, TCRdb rebuilt clones from the public reads, retaining in-frame beta chains. Entries are consolidated by CDR3 protein sequence, retaining the most common genes and DNA. These V and J calls originate from TCRdb's pipeline instead of the authors' own analysis. Recorded for this sample are around 280,000 distinct CDR3 sequences; approximately 81% of them occurred a single time. The ten largest clones add up to approximately 0.11% of the sample.

Peripheral blood CD8+ and CD4+ T cells from healthy donors, Susac syndrome patients and multiple sclerosis patients were profiled by high-throughput TCR beta sequencing. Multiple sclerosis controls were treatment-naive patients with stable or active relapsing-remitting disease fulfilling revised McDonald criteria. Bulk CD8+ and CD4+ T cells were purified magnetically by negative isolation, whereas CD8+ TEMRA cells were enriched by FACS. Blood was drawn into EDTA tubes, processed within 24 hours, and PBMCs were isolated by density gradient centrifugation. PBMCs intended for TCR sequencing were cryopreserved in liquid nitrogen and were subsequently thawed in a 37 degrees C water bath. Purity of sorted or isolated CD4+, CD8+ and CD8+ TEMRA cells was at least 90%.

Sequenced input: CD8+ T cells from PBMCs. The V and J genes are TRBV7-2 and TRBJ2-2, with a weak D call of TRBD2 (5 bases match). The sequence was collected from a human donor with multiple sclerosis. For the CDR3, the sequence is CASSSRTPQTGELFF. The DNA reads TGTGCCAGCAGCTCCCGGACTCCCCAAACCGGGGAGCTGTTTTTT.